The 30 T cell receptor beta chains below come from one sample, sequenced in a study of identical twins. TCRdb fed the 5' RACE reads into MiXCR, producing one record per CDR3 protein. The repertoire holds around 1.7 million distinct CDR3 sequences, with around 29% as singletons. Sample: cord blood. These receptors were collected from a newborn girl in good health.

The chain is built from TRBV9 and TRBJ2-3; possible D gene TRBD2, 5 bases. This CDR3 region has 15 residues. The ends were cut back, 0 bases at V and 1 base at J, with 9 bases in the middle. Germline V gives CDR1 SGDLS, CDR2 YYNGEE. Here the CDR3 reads CASSVATAGTDTQYF. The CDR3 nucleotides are TGTGCCAGCAGCGTAGCTACAGCGGGCACAGATACGCAGTATTTT.

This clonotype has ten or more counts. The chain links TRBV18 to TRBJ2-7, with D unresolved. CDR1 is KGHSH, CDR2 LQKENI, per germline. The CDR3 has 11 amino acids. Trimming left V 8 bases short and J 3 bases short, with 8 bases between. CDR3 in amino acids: CASSPDYEQYF. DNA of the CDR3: TGTGCCAGCAGCCCCGACTACGAGCAGTACTTC.

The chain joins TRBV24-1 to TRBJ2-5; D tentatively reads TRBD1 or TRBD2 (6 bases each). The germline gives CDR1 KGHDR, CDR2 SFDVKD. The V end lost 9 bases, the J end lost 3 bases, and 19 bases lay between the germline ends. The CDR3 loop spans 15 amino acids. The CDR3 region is CATGSRLEGEETQYF. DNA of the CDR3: TGTGCCACCGGGAGCCGGCTGGAGGGGGAAGAGACCCAGTACTTC.

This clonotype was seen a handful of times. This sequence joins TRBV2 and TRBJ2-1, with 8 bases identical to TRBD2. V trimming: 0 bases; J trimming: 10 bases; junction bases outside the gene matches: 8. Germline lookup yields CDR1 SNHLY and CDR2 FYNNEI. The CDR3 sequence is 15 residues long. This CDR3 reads CASSEAPGGAGEQFF. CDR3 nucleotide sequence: TGTGCCAGCAGTGAAGCCCCGGGGGGGGCAGGAGAGCAGTTCTTC.

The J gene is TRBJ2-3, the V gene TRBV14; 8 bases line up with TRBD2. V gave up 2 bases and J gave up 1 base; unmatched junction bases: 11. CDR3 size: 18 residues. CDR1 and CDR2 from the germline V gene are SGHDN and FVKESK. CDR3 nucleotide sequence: TGTGCCAGCAGCCAAATCCCGCGGGGGGACTTCCGCACAGATACGCAGTATTTT. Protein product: CASSQIPRGDFRTDTQYF.

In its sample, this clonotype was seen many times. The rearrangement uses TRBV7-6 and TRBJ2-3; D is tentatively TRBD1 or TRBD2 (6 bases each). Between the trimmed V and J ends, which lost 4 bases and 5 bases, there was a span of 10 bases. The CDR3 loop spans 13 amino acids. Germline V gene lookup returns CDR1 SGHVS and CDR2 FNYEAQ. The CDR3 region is CASSSKGGDTQYF. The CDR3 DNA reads TGTGCCAGCAGCTCGAAGGGGGGAGATACGCAGTATTTT.

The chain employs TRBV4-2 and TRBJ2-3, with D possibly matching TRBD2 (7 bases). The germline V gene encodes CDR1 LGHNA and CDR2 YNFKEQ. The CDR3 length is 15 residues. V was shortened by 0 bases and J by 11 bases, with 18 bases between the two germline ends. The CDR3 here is CASSQELPSGGRQYF. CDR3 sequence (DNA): TGTGCCAGCAGCCAAGAACTTCCTTCGGGGGGCCGGCAGTATTTT.

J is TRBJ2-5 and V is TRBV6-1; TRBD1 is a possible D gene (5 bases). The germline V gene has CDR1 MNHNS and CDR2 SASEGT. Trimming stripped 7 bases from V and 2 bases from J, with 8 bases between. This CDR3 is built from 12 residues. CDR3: CASNRPQETQYF. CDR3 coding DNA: TGTGCCAGCAACAGGCCGCAAGAGACCCAGTACTTC.

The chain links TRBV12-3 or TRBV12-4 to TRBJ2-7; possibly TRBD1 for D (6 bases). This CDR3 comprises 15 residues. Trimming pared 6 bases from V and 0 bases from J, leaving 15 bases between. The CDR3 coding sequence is TGTGCCAGCAGCCATACAGGGAGATCCTCCTACGAGCAGTACTTC. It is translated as CASSHTGRSSYEQYF.

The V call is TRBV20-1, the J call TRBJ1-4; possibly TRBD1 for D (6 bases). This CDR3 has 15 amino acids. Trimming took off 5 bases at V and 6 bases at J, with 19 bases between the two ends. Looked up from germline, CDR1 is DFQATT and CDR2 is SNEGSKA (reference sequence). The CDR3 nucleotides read TGCAGTGCTCAGAGGCACGGGGGGCGCTATGAAAAACTGTTTTTT. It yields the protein CSAQRHGGRYEKLFF.

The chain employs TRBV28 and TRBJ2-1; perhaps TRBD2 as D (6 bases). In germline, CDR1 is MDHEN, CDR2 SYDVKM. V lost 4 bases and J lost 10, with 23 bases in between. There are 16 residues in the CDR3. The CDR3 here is CASSYPLDGSVYEQFF. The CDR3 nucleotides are TGTGCCAGCAGTTACCCCCTTGACGGGAGCGTTTACGAGCAGTTCTTC.

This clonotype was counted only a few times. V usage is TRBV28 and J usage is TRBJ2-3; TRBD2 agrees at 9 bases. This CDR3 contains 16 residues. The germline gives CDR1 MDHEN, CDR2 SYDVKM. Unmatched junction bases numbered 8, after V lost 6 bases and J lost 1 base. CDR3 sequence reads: CASSLDRTSGTDTQYF. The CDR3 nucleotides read TGTGCCAGCAGCCTGGACAGGACTAGCGGCACAGATACGCAGTATTTT.

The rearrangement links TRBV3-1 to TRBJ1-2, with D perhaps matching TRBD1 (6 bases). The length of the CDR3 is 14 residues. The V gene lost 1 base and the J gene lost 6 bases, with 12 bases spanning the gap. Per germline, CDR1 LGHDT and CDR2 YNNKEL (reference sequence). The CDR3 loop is CASSQVQGLDGYTF. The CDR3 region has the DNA TGTGCCAGCAGCCAAGTCCAGGGGCTAGATGGCTACACCTTC.

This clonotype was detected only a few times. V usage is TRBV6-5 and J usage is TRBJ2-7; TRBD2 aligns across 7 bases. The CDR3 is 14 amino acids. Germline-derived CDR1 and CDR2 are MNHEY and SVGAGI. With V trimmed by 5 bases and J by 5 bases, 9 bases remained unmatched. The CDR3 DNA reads TGTGCCAGCAGTCGGACTAGAAAGGACGACGAGCAGTACTTC. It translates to CASSRTRKDDEQYF.

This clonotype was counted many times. The CDR3 here is CSVVFTYEQYF. The DNA for the CDR3 is TGCAGCGTTGTATTCACCTACGAGCAGTACTTC. The gene calls are TRBV29-1 and TRBJ2-7; D gene unclear. Trimming stripped 4 bases from V and 2 bases from J, with 6 bases between. CDR3 length equals 11 residues. Per the germline V gene, CDR1 is SQVTM and CDR2 is ANQGSEA.

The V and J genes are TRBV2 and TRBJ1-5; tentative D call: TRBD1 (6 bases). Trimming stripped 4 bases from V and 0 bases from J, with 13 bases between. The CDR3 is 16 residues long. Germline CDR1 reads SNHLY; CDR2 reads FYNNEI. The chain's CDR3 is CASSGQGHYSNQPQHF. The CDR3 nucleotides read TGTGCCAGCAGTGGTCAGGGGCACTATAGCAATCAGCCCCAGCATTTT.

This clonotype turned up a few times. As DNA, the CDR3 is TGTGCCAGCTCACCAAAGCTAGCGGGAGAGGCCAATGAGCAGTTCTTC. Translating gives CASSPKLAGEANEQFF. The chain couples TRBV18 to TRBJ2-1, with 10 positions matching TRBD2. The V gene's germline CDR1 is KGHSH and CDR2 LQKENI. The J segment lost 6 bases and the V segment lost 2 bases, leaving 7 bases of the junction unmatched. The CDR3 totals 16 residues.

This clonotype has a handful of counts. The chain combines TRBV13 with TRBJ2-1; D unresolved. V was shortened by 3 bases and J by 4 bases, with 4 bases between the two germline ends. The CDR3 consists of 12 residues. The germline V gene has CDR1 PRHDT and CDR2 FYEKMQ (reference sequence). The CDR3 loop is CASSFYYNEQFF. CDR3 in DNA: TGTGCCAGCAGCTTTTATTACAATGAGCAGTTCTTC.

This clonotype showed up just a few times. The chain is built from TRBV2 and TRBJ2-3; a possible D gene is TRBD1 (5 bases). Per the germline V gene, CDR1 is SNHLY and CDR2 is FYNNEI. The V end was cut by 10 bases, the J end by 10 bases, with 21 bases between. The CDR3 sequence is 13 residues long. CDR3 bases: TGTGCCACCCAGAGCAGAACAGGTCCCCCGCAGTATTTT. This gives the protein CATQSRTGPPQYF.

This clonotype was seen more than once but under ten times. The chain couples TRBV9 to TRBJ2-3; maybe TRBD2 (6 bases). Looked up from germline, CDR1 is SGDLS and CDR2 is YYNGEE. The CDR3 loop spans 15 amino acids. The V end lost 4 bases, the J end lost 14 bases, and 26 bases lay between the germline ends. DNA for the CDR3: TGTGCCAGCAGCCCGGGAGTCCCTCCCTCCCCACGCATGTATTTT. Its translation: CASSPGVPPSPRMYF.

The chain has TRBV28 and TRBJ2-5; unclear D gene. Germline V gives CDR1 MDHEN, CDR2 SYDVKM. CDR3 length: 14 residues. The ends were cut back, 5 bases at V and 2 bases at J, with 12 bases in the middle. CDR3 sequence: CASSPPFGQETQYF. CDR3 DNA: TGTGCCAGCAGTCCCCCCTTTGGACAAGAGACCCAGTACTTC.

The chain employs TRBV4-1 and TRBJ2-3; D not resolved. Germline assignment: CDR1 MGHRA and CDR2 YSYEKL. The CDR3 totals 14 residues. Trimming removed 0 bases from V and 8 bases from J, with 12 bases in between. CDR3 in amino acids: CASSQEPLESTQYF. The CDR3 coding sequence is TGCGCCAGCAGCCAAGAACCCCTCGAGAGTACGCAGTATTTT.

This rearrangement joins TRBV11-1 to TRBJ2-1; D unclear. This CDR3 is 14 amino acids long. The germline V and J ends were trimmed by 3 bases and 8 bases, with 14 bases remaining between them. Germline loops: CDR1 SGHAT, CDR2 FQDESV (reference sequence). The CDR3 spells CASSFPPRTHEQFF. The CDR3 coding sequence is TGTGCCAGCAGCTTCCCCCCGCGAACCCATGAGCAGTTCTTC.

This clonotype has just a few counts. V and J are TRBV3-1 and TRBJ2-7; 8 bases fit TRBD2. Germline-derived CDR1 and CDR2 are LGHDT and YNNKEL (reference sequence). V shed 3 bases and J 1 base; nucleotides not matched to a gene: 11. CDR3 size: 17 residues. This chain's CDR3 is CASSHYPRSGESYEQYF. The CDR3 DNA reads TGTGCCAGCAGCCACTACCCTCGTAGCGGGGAATCCTACGAGCAGTACTTC.

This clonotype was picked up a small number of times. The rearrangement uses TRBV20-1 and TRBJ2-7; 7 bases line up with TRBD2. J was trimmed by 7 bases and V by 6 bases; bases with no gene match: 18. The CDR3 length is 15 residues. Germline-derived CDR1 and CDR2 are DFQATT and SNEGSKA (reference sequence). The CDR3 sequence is CSATKRLAAYNEQYF. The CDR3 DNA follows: TGCAGTGCCACTAAACGACTAGCAGCCTACAATGAGCAGTACTTC.

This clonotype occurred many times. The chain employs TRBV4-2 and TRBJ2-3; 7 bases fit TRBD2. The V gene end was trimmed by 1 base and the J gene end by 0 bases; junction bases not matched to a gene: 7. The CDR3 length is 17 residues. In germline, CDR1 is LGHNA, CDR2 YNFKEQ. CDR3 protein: CASSQGVERGSTDTQYF. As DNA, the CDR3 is TGTGCCAGCAGCCAAGGGGTTGAGCGGGGAAGCACAGATACGCAGTATTTT.

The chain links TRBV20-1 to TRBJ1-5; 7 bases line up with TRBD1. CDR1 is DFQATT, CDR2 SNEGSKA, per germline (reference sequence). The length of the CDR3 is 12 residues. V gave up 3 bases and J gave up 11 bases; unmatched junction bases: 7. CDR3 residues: CSASGTVLSQHF. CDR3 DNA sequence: TGCAGTGCTAGCGGGACAGTCTTGTCCCAGCATTTT.

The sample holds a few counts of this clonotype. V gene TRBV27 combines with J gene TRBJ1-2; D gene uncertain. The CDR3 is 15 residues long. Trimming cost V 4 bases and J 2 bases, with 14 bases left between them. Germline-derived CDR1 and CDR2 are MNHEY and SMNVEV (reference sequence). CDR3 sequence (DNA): TGTGCCAGCAGTTCCTATATACTATCCAACTATGGCTACACCTTC. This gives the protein CASSSYILSNYGYTF.

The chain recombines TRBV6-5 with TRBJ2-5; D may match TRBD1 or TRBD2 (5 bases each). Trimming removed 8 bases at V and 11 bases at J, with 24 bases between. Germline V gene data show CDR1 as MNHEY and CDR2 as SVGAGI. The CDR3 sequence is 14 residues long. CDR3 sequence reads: CASRSLYLGVKQYF. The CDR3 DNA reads TGTGCCAGCCGGTCGCTATATCTGGGGGTCAAGCAGTACTTC.

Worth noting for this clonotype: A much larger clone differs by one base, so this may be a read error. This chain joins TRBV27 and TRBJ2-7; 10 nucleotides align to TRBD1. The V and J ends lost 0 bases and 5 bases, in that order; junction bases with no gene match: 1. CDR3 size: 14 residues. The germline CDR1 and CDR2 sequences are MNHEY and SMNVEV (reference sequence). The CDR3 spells CASSLSTGGHEQYF. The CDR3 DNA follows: TGTGCCAGCAGTTTATCGACAGGGGGCCACGAGCAGTACTTC.